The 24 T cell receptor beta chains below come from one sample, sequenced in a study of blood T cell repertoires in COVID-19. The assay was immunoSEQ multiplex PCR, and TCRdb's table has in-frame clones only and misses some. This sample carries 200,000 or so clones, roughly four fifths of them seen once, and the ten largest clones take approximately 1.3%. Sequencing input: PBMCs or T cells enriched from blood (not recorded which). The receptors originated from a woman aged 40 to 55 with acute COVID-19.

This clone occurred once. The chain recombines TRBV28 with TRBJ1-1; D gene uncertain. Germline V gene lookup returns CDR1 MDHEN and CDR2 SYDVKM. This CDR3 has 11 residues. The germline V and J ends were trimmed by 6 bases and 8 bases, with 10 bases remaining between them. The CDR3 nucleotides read TGTGCCAGCAGCCCCCGGAGGGAAGCTTTCTTT. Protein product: CASSPRREAFF.

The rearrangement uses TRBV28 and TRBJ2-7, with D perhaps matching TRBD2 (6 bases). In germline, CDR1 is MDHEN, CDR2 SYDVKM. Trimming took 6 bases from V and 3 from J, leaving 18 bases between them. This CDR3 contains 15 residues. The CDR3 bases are TGTGCCAGCAGCAGCCCACTAGCTGGGGGCTACGAGCAGTACTTC. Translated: CASSSPLAGGYEQYF.

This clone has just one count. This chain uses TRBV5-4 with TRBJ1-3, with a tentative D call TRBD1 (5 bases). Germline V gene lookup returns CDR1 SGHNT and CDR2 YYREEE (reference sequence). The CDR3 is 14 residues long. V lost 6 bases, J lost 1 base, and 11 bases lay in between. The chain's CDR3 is CASNLGGSGNTIYF. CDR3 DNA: TGTGCCAGCAACCTGGGGGGTTCTGGAAACACCATATATTTT.

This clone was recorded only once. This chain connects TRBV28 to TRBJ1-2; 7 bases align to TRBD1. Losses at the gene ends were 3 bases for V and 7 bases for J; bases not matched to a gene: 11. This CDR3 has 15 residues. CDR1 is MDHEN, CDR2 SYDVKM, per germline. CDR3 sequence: CASSFRVGQASGYTF. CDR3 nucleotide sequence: TGTGCCAGCAGTTTTAGAGTCGGACAGGCCAGTGGCTACACCTTC.

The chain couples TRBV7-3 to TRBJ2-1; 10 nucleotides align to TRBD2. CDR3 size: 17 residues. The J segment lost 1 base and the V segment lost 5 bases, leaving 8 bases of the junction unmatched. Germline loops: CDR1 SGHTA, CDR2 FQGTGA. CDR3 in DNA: TGTGCCAGCAGCCCTATGGGAGCGGGAGGGTCCTACAATGAGCAGTTCTTC. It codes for CASSPMGAGGSYNEQFF.

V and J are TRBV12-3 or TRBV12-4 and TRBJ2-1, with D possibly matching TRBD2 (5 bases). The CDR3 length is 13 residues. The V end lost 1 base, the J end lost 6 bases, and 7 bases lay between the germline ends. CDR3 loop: CASSLGGPNEQFF. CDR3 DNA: TGTGCCAGCAGTTTAGGAGGGCCCAATGAGCAGTTCTTC.

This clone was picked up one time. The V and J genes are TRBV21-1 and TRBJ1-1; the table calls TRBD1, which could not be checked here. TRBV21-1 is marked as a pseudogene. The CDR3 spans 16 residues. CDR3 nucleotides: TGTGCCAGCAGCACCTACCGACAGGTACTGAACACTGAAGCTTTCTTT. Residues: CASSTYRQVLNTEAFF.

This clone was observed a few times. The CDR3 is CASKRVVASEQFF. The CDR3 region has the DNA TGTGCCAGCAAGAGGGTGGTAGCTAGCGAGCAGTTCTTC. The rearrangement uses TRBV28 and TRBJ2-1; tentative D call: TRBD2 (5 bases). V shed 7 bases and J shed 10 bases, with 17 bases lying between them. This CDR3 is 13 amino acids long. Germline lookup yields CDR1 MDHEN and CDR2 SYDVKM.

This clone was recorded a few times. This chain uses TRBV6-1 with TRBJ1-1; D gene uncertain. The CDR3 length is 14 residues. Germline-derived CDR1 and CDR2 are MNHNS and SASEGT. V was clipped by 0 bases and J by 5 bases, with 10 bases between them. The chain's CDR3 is CASSEAHEGTEAFF. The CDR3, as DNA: TGTGCCAGCAGTGAAGCGCACGAGGGAACTGAAGCTTTCTTT.

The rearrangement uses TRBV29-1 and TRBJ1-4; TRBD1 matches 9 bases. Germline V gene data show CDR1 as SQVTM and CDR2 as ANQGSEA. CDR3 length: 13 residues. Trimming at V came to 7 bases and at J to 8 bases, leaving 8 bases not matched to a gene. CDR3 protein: CSARTGVAEKLFF. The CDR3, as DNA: TGCAGCGCAAGGACAGGGGTAGCGGAAAAACTGTTTTTT.

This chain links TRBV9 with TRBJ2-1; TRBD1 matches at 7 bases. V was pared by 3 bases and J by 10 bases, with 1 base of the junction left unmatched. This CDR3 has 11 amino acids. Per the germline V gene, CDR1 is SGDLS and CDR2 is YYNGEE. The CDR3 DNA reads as TGTGCCAGCAGCGGAGGGGGCGAGCAGTTCTTC. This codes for CASSGGGEQFF.

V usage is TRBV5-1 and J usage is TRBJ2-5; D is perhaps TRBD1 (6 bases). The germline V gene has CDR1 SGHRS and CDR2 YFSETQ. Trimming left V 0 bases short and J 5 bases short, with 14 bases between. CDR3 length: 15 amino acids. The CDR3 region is CASSLEGYREETQYF. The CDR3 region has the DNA TGCGCCAGCAGCTTGGAGGGCTACAGGGAGGAGACCCAGTACTTC.

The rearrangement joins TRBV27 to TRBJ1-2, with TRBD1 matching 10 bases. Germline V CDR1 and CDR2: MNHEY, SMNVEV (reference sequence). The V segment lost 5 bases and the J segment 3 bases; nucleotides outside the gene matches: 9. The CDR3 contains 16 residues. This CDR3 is CASSPGTGTGDYGYTF. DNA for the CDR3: TGTGCCAGCAGTCCTGGGACCGGGACAGGGGACTATGGCTACACCTTC.

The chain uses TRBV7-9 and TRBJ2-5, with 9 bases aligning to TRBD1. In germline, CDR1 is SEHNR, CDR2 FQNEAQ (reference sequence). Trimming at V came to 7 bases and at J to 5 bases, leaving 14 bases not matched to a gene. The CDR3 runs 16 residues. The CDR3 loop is CASTAHPGQGPETQYF. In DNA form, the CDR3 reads TGTGCCAGCACCGCCCACCCGGGACAGGGACCGGAGACCCAGTACTTC. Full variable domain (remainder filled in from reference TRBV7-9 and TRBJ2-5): DTGVSQNPRHKITKRGQNVTFRCDPISEHNRLYWYRQTLGQGPEFLTYFQNEAQLEKSRLLSDRFSAERPKGSFSTLEIQRTEQGDSAMYLCASTAHPGQGPETQYFGPGTRLLVL.

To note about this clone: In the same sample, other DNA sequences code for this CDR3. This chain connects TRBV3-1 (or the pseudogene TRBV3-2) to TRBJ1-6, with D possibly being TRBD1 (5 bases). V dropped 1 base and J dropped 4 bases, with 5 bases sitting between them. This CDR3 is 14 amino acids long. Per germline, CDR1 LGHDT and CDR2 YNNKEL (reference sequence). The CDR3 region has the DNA TGTGCCAGCAGCCAAGCAGGGTATAATTCACCCCTCCACTTT. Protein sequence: CASSQAGYNSPLHF.

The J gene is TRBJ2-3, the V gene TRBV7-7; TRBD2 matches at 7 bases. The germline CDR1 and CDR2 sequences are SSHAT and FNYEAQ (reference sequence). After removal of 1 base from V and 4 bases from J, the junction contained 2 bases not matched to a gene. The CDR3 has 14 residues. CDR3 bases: TGTGCCAGCAGCTTAGGCCTAGCGGCAGATACGCAGTATTTT. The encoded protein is CASSLGLAADTQYF.

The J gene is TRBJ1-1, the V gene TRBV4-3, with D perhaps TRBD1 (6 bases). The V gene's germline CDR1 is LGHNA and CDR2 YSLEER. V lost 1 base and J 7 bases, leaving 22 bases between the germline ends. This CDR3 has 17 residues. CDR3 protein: CASSQVKTGSFFREAFF. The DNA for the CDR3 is TGCGCCAGCAGCCAAGTAAAAACAGGGTCCTTTTTTCGTGAAGCTTTCTTT.

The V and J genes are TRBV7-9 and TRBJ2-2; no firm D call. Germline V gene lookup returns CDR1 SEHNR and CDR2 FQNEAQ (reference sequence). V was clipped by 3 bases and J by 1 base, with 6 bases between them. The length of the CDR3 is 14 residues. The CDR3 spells CASSFSGNTGELFF. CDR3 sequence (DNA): TGTGCCAGCAGCTTTTCAGGGAACACCGGGGAGCTGTTTTTT.

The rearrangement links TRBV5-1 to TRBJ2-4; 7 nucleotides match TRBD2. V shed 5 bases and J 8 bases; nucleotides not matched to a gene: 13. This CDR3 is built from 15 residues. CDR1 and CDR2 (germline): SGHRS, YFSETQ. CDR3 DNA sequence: TGCGCCAGCAGTGGGGGGAGGGCCCCAAGAGACATTCAGTACTTC. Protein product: CASSGGRAPRDIQYF.

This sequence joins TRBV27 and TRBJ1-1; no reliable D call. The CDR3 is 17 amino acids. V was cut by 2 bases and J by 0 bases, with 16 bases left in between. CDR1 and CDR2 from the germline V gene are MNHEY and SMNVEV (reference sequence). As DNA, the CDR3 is TGTGCCAGCAGTTTACAGTTTGGCCGGGGTTTGAACACTGAAGCTTTCTTT. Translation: CASSLQFGRGLNTEAFF.

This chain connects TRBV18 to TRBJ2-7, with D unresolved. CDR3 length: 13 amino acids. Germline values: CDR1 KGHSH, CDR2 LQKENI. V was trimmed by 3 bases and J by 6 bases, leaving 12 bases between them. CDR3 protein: CASSPGAHSEQYF. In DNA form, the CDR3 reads TGTGCCAGCTCACCCGGAGCGCACTCCGAGCAGTACTTC.

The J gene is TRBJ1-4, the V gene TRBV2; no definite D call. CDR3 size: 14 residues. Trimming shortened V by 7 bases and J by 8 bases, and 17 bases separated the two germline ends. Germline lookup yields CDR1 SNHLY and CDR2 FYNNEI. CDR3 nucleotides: TGTGCCAGCAAATCAGACCAAAACGGGGAAAAACTGTTTTTT. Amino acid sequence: CASKSDQNGEKLFF. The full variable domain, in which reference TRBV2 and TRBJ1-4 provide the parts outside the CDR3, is EPEVTQTPSHQVTQMGQEVILRCVPISNHLYFYWYRQILGQKVEFLVSFYNNEISEKSEIFDDQFSVERPDGSNFTLKIRSTKLEDSAMYFCASKSDQNGEKLFFGSGTQLSVL.

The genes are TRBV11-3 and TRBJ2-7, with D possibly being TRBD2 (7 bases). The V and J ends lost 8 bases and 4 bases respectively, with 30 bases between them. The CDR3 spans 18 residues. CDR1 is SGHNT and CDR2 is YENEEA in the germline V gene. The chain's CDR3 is CASLPGEGDEDGKYEQYF. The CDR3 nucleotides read TGTGCCAGCCTTCCAGGGGAGGGGGACGAGGACGGGAAATACGAGCAGTACTTC.

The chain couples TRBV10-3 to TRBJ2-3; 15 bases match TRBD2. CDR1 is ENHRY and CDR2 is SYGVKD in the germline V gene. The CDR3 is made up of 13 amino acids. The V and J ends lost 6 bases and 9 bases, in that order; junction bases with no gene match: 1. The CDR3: CAIRGTSGGTQYF. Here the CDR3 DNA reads TGTGCCATCAGGGGGACTAGCGGGGGGACGCAGTATTTT.